The 13 T cell receptor beta chains reported below all come from one sample, sequenced in a study of vaccination effects on CD4 cells after COVID-19 (dated 2022 in TCRdb). The library was built by means of the immunoSEQ multiplex PCR assay. TCRdb retrieved this table from immuneACCESS and kept in-frame rearrangements only. Not all clones are present; in checked studies, unresolved V genes account for under half, and no reason is known for the remainder. For this sample there are 65,000 to 85,000 clones; 75% to 85% appear just once. The ten top clones hold 9.5% to 15% of the sample. Their target antigens are unknown. To identify antigen-specific CD4+ T cell clonotypes by their expansion, the ViraFEST assay first stimulated PBMC with viral peptide pools and then applied TCR sequencing. After about 10 days of culture, CD4+ T cells were isolated with the EasySep CD4+ T cell isolation kit. Healthy vaccine recipients had no prior SARS-CoV-2 infection, confirmed by negative nucleocapsid antibodies before and after vaccination.

Sequenced material: CD4+ T cells from PBMCs cultured with SARS-CoV-2 spike peptides, taken before COVID-19 vaccination. Explained via the paper, the cell subset or site label denotes: SARS-CoV-2 spike overlapping peptide pool stimulation. Every receptor here comes from a human donor who received a COVID-19 vaccine.

The chain recombines TRBV9 with TRBJ2-3, with 11 positions matching TRBD2. The trim removed 4 bases at V and 5 bases at J, leaving 12 bases unmatched. There are 17 residues in the CDR3. The germline V gene encodes CDR1 SGDLS and CDR2 YYNGEE. In DNA, the CDR3 is TGTGCCAGCAGCTCACCCTTTAGCGGGGGGGCGGGAGATACGCAGTATTTT. Translated: CASSSPFSGGAGDTQYF.

The rearrangement links TRBV12-5 to TRBJ2-2; 9 nucleotides agree with TRBD1. Germline assignment: CDR1 LGHNT and CDR2 FRNRAP. V lost 7 bases and J lost 6; bases outside the gene matches: 12. This CDR3 contains 16 residues. The CDR3 coding sequence is TGTGCTAGTGCCGGTGGGACAGGGATTGTTGCCGGGGAGCTGTTTTTT. It is translated as CASAGGTGIVAGELFF.

The CDR3 DNA reads as TGTGCCAGCAGAATAAAGCTAGGGATTAACACTGAAGCTTTCTTT. The encoded protein is CASRIKLGINTEAFF. The chain carries TRBV2 and TRBJ1-1; D ambiguous. The CDR3 sequence is 15 residues long. CDR1 is SNHLY and CDR2 is FYNNEI in the germline V gene. V shed 6 bases and J shed 2 bases, with 16 bases lying between them.

CDR3 DNA: TGCGCCAGCAGCCAAGAACCGACAAGGAACACTGAAGCTTTCTTT. Translating gives CASSQEPTRNTEAFF. This chain connects TRBV4-1 to TRBJ1-1; D is uncertain. The CDR3 is 15 amino acids. V was cut by 0 bases and J by 1 base, with 9 bases left in between. The V gene's germline CDR1 is MGHRA and CDR2 YSYEKL.

The rearrangement uses TRBV7-9 and TRBJ2-2, with 8 bases aligning to TRBD2. CDR1 SEHNR and CDR2 FQNEAQ come from the germline V gene (reference sequence). CDR3 size: 18 residues. The V and J ends lost 2 bases and 1 base, in that order; junction bases with no gene match: 9. CDR3 DNA: TGTGCCAGCAGCTTAAAGTATGAGACTAGCGTGAACACCGGGGAGCTGTTTTTT. Translated: CASSLKYETSVNTGELFF.

This clone turned up a few times. The chain uses TRBV9 and TRBJ1-1; D call uncertain. The CDR3 is made up of 15 amino acids. The germline CDR1 and CDR2 sequences are SGDLS and YYNGEE. V lost 1 base, J lost 1 base, and 11 bases lay in between. The CDR3 sequence: CASSVSLGRNTEAFF. CDR3 nucleotides: TGTGCCAGCAGCGTATCTTTAGGGAGGAACACTGAAGCTTTCTTT.

This chain joins TRBV5-8 and TRBJ2-3, with a tentative D call TRBD1 (5 bases). The CDR3 sequence is 15 residues long. V dropped 7 bases and J dropped 2 bases, with 17 bases sitting between them. CDR1 is SGHTS and CDR2 is YDEGEE in the germline V gene. CDR3 coding DNA: TGTGCCAGCCCTACGTGGGCCAGGGCCACAGATACGCAGTATTTT. Translating gives CASPTWARATDTQYF.

For the CDR3, the DNA is TGTGCCAGCAGCTCCACTATCACAGGGTCCACTGAAGCTTTCTTT. It specifies CASSSTITGSTEAFF. V is TRBV5-4 and J is TRBJ1-1; possibly TRBD1 for D (6 bases). V was trimmed by 3 bases and J by 4 bases, leaving 16 bases between them. CDR3 length: 15 amino acids. The germline gives CDR1 SGHNT, CDR2 YYREEE (reference sequence).

This clone has just one count. The gene calls are TRBV6-1 and TRBJ2-7, with a possible D match to TRBD1 (5 bases). Germline CDR1 MNHNS, CDR2 SASEGT. Trimming pared 2 bases from V and 6 bases from J, leaving 8 bases between. This CDR3 is 12 amino acids long. CDR3 amino acids: CASSETGSEQYV. CDR3 DNA sequence: TGTGCCAGCAGTGAAACAGGAAGCGAGCAGTACGTC.

The rearrangement uses TRBV18 and TRBJ1-4; the D is unclear. The CDR3 sequence is 15 residues long. The germline V gene encodes CDR1 KGHSH and CDR2 LQKENI. V was clipped by 4 bases and J by 8 bases, with 17 bases between them. The CDR3 sequence: CASSHTRFREEKLFF. DNA for the CDR3: TGTGCCAGCTCACATACCCGATTCCGGGAAGAAAAACTGTTTTTT.

The chain joins TRBV18 to TRBJ2-7, with 9 bases lining up with TRBD1. This CDR3 is 15 amino acids long. V lost 6 bases and J lost 3; bases outside the gene matches: 9. The germline V gene has CDR1 KGHSH and CDR2 LQKENI. CDR3 nucleotide sequence: TGTGCCAGCTCGCGAACCGGGACAGGGTTCTACGAGCAGTACGTC. It yields the protein CASSRTGTGFYEQYV.

The chain combines TRBV19 with TRBJ2-1; 13 bases match TRBD2. The trim removed 2 bases at V and 4 bases at J, leaving 11 bases unmatched. The V gene's germline CDR1 is LNHDA and CDR2 SQIVND (reference sequence). CDR3 size: 19 residues. CDR3 sequence (DNA): TGTGCCAGTAGTATACGGACTAGCGGGGGTGGGTTAGGTTACAATGAGCAGTTCTTC. Protein sequence: CASSIRTSGGGLGYNEQFF.

In its sample, this clone was seen once. The chain has TRBV6-5 and TRBJ1-6; D remains ambiguous. The CDR3 is 14 residues long. V dropped 7 bases and J dropped 10 bases, with 17 bases sitting between them. CDR1 and CDR2 (germline): MNHEY, SVGAGI. The DNA for the CDR3 is TGTGCCAGCACGTTAGGTGGTACTGGGTCACCCCTCCACTTT. It is translated as CASTLGGTGSPLHF.